Here is one T cell receptor (beta chain) with its context. Other DNA sequences of this sample code for an identical CDR3. The source of the sample is a study of cytomegalovirus exposure and HLA in healthy donors. This CDR3 is built from 14 residues. V dropped 2 bases and J dropped 2 bases, with 11 bases sitting between them. The germline CDR1 and CDR2 sequences are SQVTM and ANQGSEA. Sequenced by immunoSEQ multiplex PCR; TCRdb stores in-frame clones only, minus some. The profile covers about 160,000 clones, with 85% to 90% appearing a single time and under 7% taken by the ten largest. This sequence was found in a young woman in good health and CMV-seronegative. Sequencing was done on a sample of PBMCs. The chain couples TRBV29-1 to TRBJ2-3, with D possibly TRBD2 on 5 matching bases. CDR3 coding DNA: TGCAGCGTTGAAAAGGGAGACCTCACAGATACGCAGTATTTT. It translates to CSVEKGDLTDTQYF.